This passage covers 20 T cell receptor beta chains from one sample sequenced in a study of response to subunit inactivated influenza vaccine. TCRdb fed the RT-PCR reads into MiXCR, producing one record per CDR3 protein. Found here are just under 550,000 distinct CDR3 sequences, 20% to 25% of them singletons; the top ten hold approximately 3%. The same data also contributed to another study, on T cells expressing NK-cell markers. That work contributes: Generation of TCR beta cDNA was performed by 5'RACE template switching incorporating UMIs.

The starting material was CD4+ T cells sorted from PBMCs, obtained about 12 days after vaccination. These receptors were taken from a man aged 45 to 65 who received an inactivated influenza vaccine.

This clonotype was found a few times. The gene calls are TRBV5-1 and TRBJ2-1, with TRBD1 matching 11 bases. The CDR3 spans 15 residues. Per germline, CDR1 SGHRS and CDR2 YFSETQ. The V and J ends lost 4 bases and 8 bases, in that order; junction bases with no gene match: 8. The CDR3 DNA reads TGCGCCAGCAGCGGACAGGGGGCAGGTTTTGATGAGCAGTTCTTC. The encoded protein is CASSGQGAGFDEQFF.

This clonotype was counted a few times. CDR3: CSAGYAGSYNSPLHF. DNA of the CDR3: TGCAGCGCTGGGTATGCGGGGTCCTATAATTCACCCCTCCACTTT. V and J are TRBV20-1 and TRBJ1-6, with D unresolved. CDR3 size: 15 residues. Germline V CDR1 and CDR2: DFQATT, SNEGSKA (reference sequence).

The sample holds many counts of this clonotype. Written as DNA, the CDR3 is TGCAGTGCTAGAGGTGGAGGCCCCTATGGCTACACCTTC. This sequence encodes CSARGGGPYGYTF. The genes are TRBV20-1 and TRBJ1-2, with D unclear. V was shortened by 1 base and J by 4 bases, with 10 bases between the two germline ends. CDR3 length equals 13 residues. Per the germline V gene, CDR1 is DFQATT and CDR2 is SNEGSKA (reference sequence).

The J gene is TRBJ2-7, the V gene TRBV6-2 or TRBV6-3, with 9 nucleotides matching TRBD2. The length of the CDR3 is 15 residues. V lost 3 bases and J lost 6; bases outside the gene matches: 9. The germline CDR1 and CDR2 sequences are MNHEY and SVGEGT. The CDR3 protein is CASSYGASGTLEQYF. The CDR3 DNA follows: TGTGCCAGCAGTTATGGAGCTAGCGGGACCCTCGAGCAGTACTTC.

The rearrangement uses TRBV20-1 and TRBJ2-3; D possibly corresponds to TRBD2 (7 bases). CDR1 is DFQATT, CDR2 SNEGSKA, per germline (reference sequence). CDR3 length equals 15 residues. Trimming took 3 bases from V and 2 from J, leaving 15 bases between them. CDR3 DNA: TGCAGTGCTAGGGGGGGCGGGGGTAACACAGATACGCAGTATTTT. This gives the protein CSARGGGGNTDTQYF.

The chain couples TRBV6-5 to TRBJ1-5; D not resolved. CDR1 and CDR2 (germline): MNHEY, SVGAGI. V was pared by 0 bases and J by 0 bases, with 15 bases between. The CDR3 totals 18 residues. CDR3 region: CASSYSWYGSDSNQPQHF. CDR3 sequence (DNA): TGTGCCAGCAGTTACTCCTGGTACGGCAGCGATAGCAATCAGCCCCAGCATTTT.

V gene TRBV5-1 combines with J gene TRBJ2-3; D is ambiguous. The CDR3 loop spans 12 amino acids. The V and J ends lost 3 bases and 5 bases respectively, with 7 bases between them. Germline V CDR1 and CDR2: SGHRS, YFSETQ. CDR3 amino acids: CASSSHGDTQYF. The CDR3 nucleotides are TGCGCCAGCAGCTCACATGGAGATACGCAGTATTTT.

The V gene is TRBV4-1, the J gene TRBJ1-1, with a weak D call TRBD1 (5 bases). This CDR3 comprises 17 residues. The germline V and J ends were trimmed by 0 bases and 0 bases, with 14 bases remaining between them. Germline V gene lookup returns CDR1 MGHRA and CDR2 YSYEKL. This CDR3 is CASSQERWGLMNTEAFF. DNA of the CDR3: TGCGCCAGCAGCCAAGAGAGGTGGGGCTTGATGAACACTGAAGCTTTCTTT.

A few counts support this clonotype. Its ends do not fully match the called genes, so a read error is possible. The chain has TRBV20-1 and TRBJ2-7; D perhaps matches TRBD2 (6 bases). The CDR3 is 16 residues long. CDR1 DFQATT and CDR2 SNEGSKA come from the germline V gene (reference sequence). The chain's CDR3 is CCARVGSSVSSYEQYF. The CDR3 DNA sequence: TGCTGTGCTAGAGTGGGCTCTAGCGTAAGCTCCTACGAGCAGTACTTC.

The J gene is TRBJ1-1, the V gene TRBV10-1; D not certain. The CDR3 runs 18 residues. V lost 6 bases and J lost 5, with 28 bases in between. CDR1 is WNHNN and CDR2 is SYGVQD in the germline V gene (reference sequence). The CDR3 sequence: CASSKGPDGARLKTEAFF. The CDR3 nucleotides are TGCGCCAGCAGCAAAGGCCCTGACGGAGCCCGGTTAAAAACTGAAGCTTTCTTT.

This clonotype has just a few counts. V and J are TRBV29-1 and TRBJ1-1, with D possibly matching TRBD1 (5 bases). The CDR3 covers 14 residues. The ends were cut back, 7 bases at V and 2 bases at J, with 17 bases in the middle. The germline V gene encodes CDR1 SQVTM and CDR2 ANQGSEA. CDR3 bases: TGCAGCGCTACGGGGAGGGGAAGAAACACTGAAGCTTTCTTT. Encoded protein: CSATGRGRNTEAFF.

The chain recombines TRBV7-2 with TRBJ2-7, with D unresolved. This CDR3 is 14 amino acids long. Germline assignment: CDR1 SGHTA and CDR2 FQGNSA. V lost 5 bases to trimming and J lost 0 bases, with 11 bases between them. As DNA, the CDR3 is TGTGCCAGCAGCCCGGACGTCGGCTCCTACGAGCAGTACTTC. Its protein is CASSPDVGSYEQYF.

The gene calls are TRBV5-5 and TRBJ2-2; a weak D match, TRBD2 (6 bases). CDR3 length: 16 residues. V was shortened by 1 base and J by 0 bases, with 10 bases between the two germline ends. The germline V gene encodes CDR1 SGHKS and CDR2 YYEKEE (reference sequence). The CDR3 DNA sequence: TGTGCCAGCAGCTTGAACGCGGGGACGAACACCGGGGAGCTGTTTTTT. Its protein product is CASSLNAGTNTGELFF.

The gene calls are TRBV5-1 and TRBJ2-5; D not resolved. CDR3 length: 14 residues. Germline V gene data show CDR1 as SGHRS and CDR2 as YFSETQ. Trimming stripped 4 bases from V and 1 base from J, with 11 bases between. CDR3 DNA: TGCGCCAGCAGCCCGAGTCGTCTCCAAGAGACCCAGTACTTC. This translates into CASSPSRLQETQYF.

The table lists this clonotype with a few counts. The chain couples TRBV20-1 to TRBJ1-1; D is ambiguous. V lost 3 bases, J lost 4 bases, and 9 bases lay in between. The CDR3 totals 12 residues. CDR1 and CDR2 from the germline V gene are DFQATT and SNEGSKA (reference sequence). Here the CDR3 DNA reads TGCAGTGCTAGTAAGACGGGCACTGAAGCTTTCTTT. This encodes CSASKTGTEAFF.

A few counts support this clonotype. The V and J genes are TRBV20-1 and TRBJ2-1; 10 positions agree with TRBD2. The CDR3 contains 16 residues. Germline V gene lookup returns CDR1 DFQATT and CDR2 SNEGSKA (reference sequence). The trim removed 1 base at V and 5 bases at J, leaving 8 bases unmatched. The CDR3 sequence: CSARATLAGIHNEQFF. The CDR3 DNA follows: TGCAGTGCTAGAGCCACACTAGCGGGAATACACAATGAGCAGTTCTTC.

The rearrangement uses TRBV5-1 and TRBJ2-5, with TRBD2 identical over 16 bases. In germline, CDR1 is SGHRS, CDR2 YFSETQ. The CDR3 length is 17 residues. Trimming cost V 4 bases and J 4 bases; bases outside gene matches: 7. The CDR3, as DNA: TGCGCCAGCAGCCCGGGACTAGCGGGAGGGTTGAGAGAGACCCAGTACTTC. Translating it yields CASSPGLAGGLRETQYF.

This clonotype turned up a few times. J is TRBJ1-1 and V is TRBV2, with D unclear. The V end lost 6 bases, the J end lost 4 bases, and 15 bases lay between the germline ends. The germline V gene encodes CDR1 SNHLY and CDR2 FYNNEI. This CDR3 is built from 14 residues. CDR3 coding DNA: TGTGCCAGCAGATTGGAGGGTTTCGGCACTGAAGCTTTCTTT. Its protein product is CASRLEGFGTEAFF. The full variable domain, in which reference TRBV2 and TRBJ1-1 provide the parts outside the CDR3, is EPEVTQTPSHQVTQMGQEVILRCVPISNHLYFYWYRQILGQKVEFLVSFYNNEISEKSEIFDDQFSVERPDGSNFTLKIRSTKLEDSAMYFCASRLEGFGTEAFFGQGTRLTVV.

The chain employs TRBV21-1 and TRBJ2-2; no DNA check was done on the table's D call, TRBD1. TRBV21-1 is reported as a pseudogene. The CDR3 is made up of 16 amino acids. As DNA, the CDR3 is TGTGCCAGCAAGAGGGGACAGTCGGGCAGCAACGGGGAGCTGTTTTTT. It encodes CASKRGQSGSNGELFF.

This clonotype was seen only a few times. The rearrangement uses TRBV27 and TRBJ1-5, with 8 bases matching TRBD1. CDR3 length equals 15 residues. CDR1 and CDR2 (germline): MNHEY, SMNVEV (reference sequence). The V gene end was trimmed by 2 bases and the J gene end by 3 bases; junction bases not matched to a gene: 3. The CDR3: CASSLQGAINQPQHF. CDR3 sequence (DNA): TGTGCCAGCAGTTTACAGGGGGCCATCAATCAGCCCCAGCATTTT.